The 25 T cell receptor beta chains listed next were all sequenced from one sample in a study of a mutant IDH1 vaccine in newly diagnosed glioma. Time point specified: week 47, end of study. Topical imiquimod accompanied each vaccine dose, which consisted of 300 ug of mutant IDH1 20-mer peptide. No antigen has been assigned to these receptors. Sequenced by immunoSEQ multiplex PCR; TCRdb stores in-frame clones only, minus some. The profile shows about 94,000 clones, roughly 89% of them singletons. The starting material was PBMCs, obtained from a glioma patient whose treatment included an IDH1 peptide vaccine. The origin of the receptors is a woman aged 50 to 60 with glioma.

The J gene is TRBJ2-1, the V gene TRBV4-1; no definite D call. The CDR3 is 14 residues long. The V gene's germline CDR1 is MGHRA and CDR2 YSYEKL. Trimming took 4 bases from V and 7 from J, leaving 14 bases between them. This CDR3 is CASSPRSSSNEQFF. CDR3 nucleotides: TGCGCCAGCAGCCCCCGGTCCAGCTCTAATGAGCAGTTCTTC.

V gene TRBV30 combines with J gene TRBJ2-4, with 14 bases lining up with TRBD2. J gave up 1 base and V 3 bases, and 5 bases lay outside the gene matches. The CDR3 length is 17 residues. The germline V gene encodes CDR1 GTSNPN and CDR2 SVGIG (reference sequence). The DNA of the CDR3 is TGTGCCTGGAGGGGACTAGCGGGGGAGAGGGCCAAAAACATTCAGTACTTC. Translation gives CAWRGLAGERAKNIQYF.

V is TRBV4-1 and J is TRBJ2-1; 10 positions match TRBD2. Germline V CDR1 and CDR2: MGHRA, YSYEKL. CDR3 length: 16 residues. Trimming at V came to 3 bases and at J to 1 base, leaving 3 bases not matched to a gene. This CDR3 reads CASSQSGLASYNEQFF. CDR3 DNA sequence: TGCGCCAGCAGCCAGTCGGGACTAGCGTCCTACAATGAGCAGTTCTTC.

This chain joins TRBV2 and TRBJ2-3, with D possibly being TRBD2 (5 bases). The CDR3 is 14 amino acids. Per the germline V gene, CDR1 is SNHLY and CDR2 is FYNNEI. The V end lost 6 bases, the J end lost 8 bases, and 18 bases lay between the germline ends. DNA of the CDR3: TGTGCCAGCAGGTGGACGAGGGAACAACGTACGCAGTATTTT. Its translation is CASRWTREQRTQYF.

The V and J genes are TRBV5-1 and TRBJ2-7; TRBD1 agrees at 7 bases. In germline, CDR1 is SGHRS, CDR2 YFSETQ. The CDR3 loop spans 14 amino acids. Losses at the gene ends were 4 bases for V and 6 bases for J; bases not matched to a gene: 10. CDR3 bases: TGCGCCAGCAGCCCAAATCGACAGGGTGGCGAGCAGTACTTC. Translating it yields CASSPNRQGGEQYF.

V gene TRBV19 combines with J gene TRBJ2-1; D perhaps matches TRBD1 (5 bases). Trimming cost V 2 bases and J 5 bases, with 13 bases left between them. This CDR3 spans 15 amino acids. Germline CDR1 reads LNHDA; CDR2 reads SQIVND (reference sequence). The CDR3 nucleotides read TGTGCCAGTAGTATACAGGGTATTGGGAACAATGAGCAGTTCTTC. This codes for CASSIQGIGNNEQFF.

The chain joins TRBV30 to TRBJ2-7, with a weak D call TRBD1 (6 bases). This CDR3 has 14 amino acids. Germline CDR1 GTSNPN, CDR2 SVGIG (reference sequence). V dropped 0 bases and J dropped 3 bases, with 12 bases sitting between them. The CDR3 here is CAWSVGAGVYEQYF. The CDR3 DNA follows: TGTGCCTGGAGTGTTGGGGCAGGGGTCTACGAGCAGTACTTC.

CDR3 DNA: TGTGCCAGCTCACCCCGGGACGGAGGCCTGAACGAGCAGTACTTC. Amino acids: CASSPRDGGLNEQYF. The chain recombines TRBV18 with TRBJ2-7; perhaps D is TRBD1 or TRBD2 (5 bases each). V was pared by 3 bases and J by 5 bases, with 17 bases between. The germline V gene encodes CDR1 KGHSH and CDR2 LQKENI. The length of the CDR3 is 15 residues.

This chain connects TRBV6-1 to TRBJ2-7; D remains ambiguous. Germline V gives CDR1 MNHNS, CDR2 SASEGT. V was cut by 2 bases and J by 3 bases, with 5 bases left in between. This CDR3 has 12 amino acids. The CDR3: CASSELSYEQYF. The CDR3 DNA reads as TGTGCCAGCAGTGAATTGAGCTACGAGCAGTACTTC.

V usage is TRBV6-5 and J usage is TRBJ2-4; the match to TRBD1 covers 9 bases. The CDR3 runs 16 residues. The germline CDR1 and CDR2 sequences are MNHEY and SVGAGI. Trimming took 2 bases from V and 5 from J; bases not matched to a gene: 7. The CDR3 DNA sequence: TGTGCCAGCAGTTACATTACACAGGGGGCAGAAAACATTCAGTACTTC. It yields the protein CASSYITQGAENIQYF.

V gene TRBV28 combines with J gene TRBJ1-4, with a weak D call TRBD1 (5 bases). The germline V and J ends were trimmed by 6 bases and 0 bases, with 14 bases remaining between them. The CDR3 covers 16 residues. CDR1 is MDHEN, CDR2 SYDVKM, per germline. The CDR3 region is CASSPWRGSTNEKLFF. Here the CDR3 DNA reads TGTGCCAGCAGCCCCTGGAGGGGTTCAACTAATGAAAAACTGTTTTTT.

V usage is TRBV4-1 and J usage is TRBJ2-7; D is perhaps TRBD2 (5 bases). Germline CDR1 is MGHRA and CDR2 is YSYEKL. CDR3 length: 14 residues. V shed 1 base and J shed 2 bases, with 9 bases lying between them. The CDR3 sequence is CASSQGLAPYEQYF. As DNA, the CDR3 is TGCGCCAGCAGCCAAGGTCTAGCTCCCTACGAGCAGTACTTC.

The chain links TRBV6-1 to TRBJ1-2, with D tentatively TRBD1 (5 bases). This CDR3 is 15 amino acids long. Germline CDR1 MNHNS, CDR2 SASEGT. Trimming took 10 bases from V and 1 from J, leaving 19 bases between them. CDR3 loop: CATRRPGGLNYGYTF. Here the CDR3 DNA reads TGTGCCACCAGACGGCCGGGGGGACTTAACTATGGCTACACCTTC.

This clone came up a few times. The CDR3 protein is CASTAMGRFGAPEHEQYF. The CDR3, as DNA: TGTGCCAGCACCGCAATGGGACGGTTCGGGGCGCCCGAACACGAGCAGTACTTC. The rearrangement links TRBV28 to TRBJ2-7; D may match TRBD1 or TRBD2 (5 bases each). The germline CDR1 and CDR2 sequences are MDHEN and SYDVKM. This CDR3 is 18 amino acids long. Trimming cost V 7 bases and J 5 bases, with 30 bases left between them.

The V gene is TRBV4-1, the J gene TRBJ2-1, with D tentatively TRBD1 (5 bases). The length of the CDR3 is 15 residues. V was pared by 4 bases and J by 5 bases, with 15 bases between. From germline, CDR1 is MGHRA and CDR2 YSYEKL. The CDR3 DNA follows: TGCGCCAGCAGCCCGACCATGGACACCCACAATGAGCAGTTCTTC. This sequence encodes CASSPTMDTHNEQFF.

This chain uses TRBV4-1 with TRBJ2-5, with D maybe TRBD1 (5 bases). This CDR3 contains 13 residues. Deletions cut 4 bases from V and 7 bases from J, with 13 bases between. Germline values: CDR1 MGHRA, CDR2 YSYEKL. CDR3: CASSPQGVGTQYF. The CDR3 DNA sequence: TGCGCCAGCAGCCCCCAAGGGGTAGGGACCCAGTACTTC.

This chain uses TRBV19 with TRBJ1-2, with D possibly being TRBD1 (6 bases). This CDR3 is built from 13 residues. Germline CDR1 is LNHDA and CDR2 is SQIVND (reference sequence). The V end was cut by 1 base, the J end by 5 bases, with 8 bases between. CDR3 nucleotides: TGTGCCAGTAGTATAGGTCAGGGGTATGGCTACACCTTC. Amino acids: CASSIGQGYGYTF.

The chain has TRBV5-1 and TRBJ2-1; no reliable D call. Germline lookup yields CDR1 SGHRS and CDR2 YFSETQ. The V gene lost 5 bases and the J gene lost 4 bases, with 13 bases spanning the gap. The CDR3 covers 14 residues. The CDR3 sequence: CASRPAIVYNEQFF. DNA for the CDR3: TGCGCCAGCAGGCCCGCGATCGTTTACAATGAGCAGTTCTTC.

The chain combines TRBV10-3 with TRBJ1-2; 9 nucleotides agree with TRBD1. This CDR3 has 13 amino acids. Germline V gives CDR1 ENHRY, CDR2 SYGVKD. Trimming cost V 6 bases and J 3 bases; bases outside gene matches: 2. The CDR3 bases are TGTGCCATCAGGGACAGGGGCGACTATGGCTACACCTTC. Its translation: CAIRDRGDYGYTF.

This clone was detected a few times. The genes are TRBV7-9 and TRBJ1-6; D is possibly TRBD1 (6 bases). Trimming removed 5 bases at V and 8 bases at J, with 10 bases between. Looked up from germline, CDR1 is SEHNR and CDR2 is FQNEAQ (reference sequence). The CDR3 sequence is 13 residues long. CDR3: CASSLHRDSPLHF. CDR3 DNA: TGTGCCAGCAGCCTTCACAGGGATTCACCCCTCCACTTT.

The rearrangement joins TRBV19 to TRBJ1-2, with D uncertain. Germline CDR1 and CDR2: LNHDA and SQIVND (reference sequence). V was shortened by 4 bases and J by 4 bases, with 10 bases between the two germline ends. The CDR3 contains 13 residues. CDR3 sequence: CASSRSQAYGYTF. CDR3 bases: TGTGCCAGTAGTAGGAGTCAGGCCTATGGCTACACCTTC.

The V call is TRBV2, the J call TRBJ2-4; 9 nucleotides match TRBD1. CDR1 and CDR2 (germline): SNHLY, FYNNEI. Unmatched junction bases numbered 7, after V lost 3 bases and J lost 7 bases. The CDR3 totals 15 residues. CDR3 loop: CASSDTGTGTNIQYF. The CDR3 region has the DNA TGTGCCAGCAGTGATACCGGGACAGGGACGAACATTCAGTACTTC.

The gene calls are TRBV19 and TRBJ2-7; 12 bases align to TRBD2. V trimming: 5 bases; J trimming: 3 bases; junction bases outside the gene matches: 8. The CDR3 covers 16 residues. From germline, CDR1 is LNHDA and CDR2 SQIVND (reference sequence). CDR3 protein: CASSAPTSGRGYEQYF. For the CDR3, the DNA is TGTGCCAGTAGTGCCCCGACTAGCGGGAGAGGCTACGAGCAGTACTTC.

The rearrangement joins TRBV7-3 to TRBJ2-6; the match to TRBD1 covers 7 bases. Germline V gene lookup returns CDR1 SGHTA and CDR2 FQGTGA. The trim removed 5 bases at V and 2 bases at J, leaving 3 bases unmatched. The CDR3 totals 15 residues. The CDR3 reads CASSPTGAGANVLTF. In nucleotides, the CDR3 is TGTGCCAGCAGCCCAACAGGGGCTGGGGCCAACGTCCTGACTTTC.

The V call is TRBV9, the J call TRBJ2-5; D possibly corresponds to TRBD1 (5 bases). Trimming stripped 4 bases from V and 5 bases from J, with 15 bases between. Germline V lookup: CDR1 SGDLS, CDR2 YYNGEE. The CDR3 extends over 14 amino acids. CDR3 loop: CASSPARVGETQYF. The DNA of the CDR3 is TGTGCCAGCAGCCCCGCCAGGGTAGGGGAGACCCAGTACTTC.